Below, 25 T cell receptor beta chains from the same sample are listed, as sequenced in a study of read filtering for tumor transcriptome and immune sequencing. This library used roughly 430 ng RNA and molecular barcoded adaptors spanning alpha/delta and beta/gamma chains. TCRdb reprocessed the reads via MiXCR and lists one record per CDR3 protein. The sample lists tens of thousands of distinct CDR3 sequences, under 20% occurring once. The sample comprised a population of CD138-negative cells sorted from bone marrow. Every receptor here comes from a donor aged 40 or over with multiple myeloma.

This clonotype was recorded at least ten times. The chain carries TRBV3-1 and TRBJ1-1; D remains unclear. Trimming took off 4 bases at V and 4 bases at J, with 16 bases between the two ends. The CDR3 consists of 15 residues. In germline, CDR1 is LGHDT, CDR2 YNNKEL (reference sequence). The CDR3 loop reads CASSRLDGALTEAFF. The CDR3, as DNA: TGTGCCAGCAGCCGCCTGGACGGAGCCCTCACTGAAGCTTTCTTT.

This clonotype came up many times. This rearrangement joins TRBV11-2 to TRBJ2-3, with D maybe TRBD2 (6 bases). CDR3 length: 11 amino acids. The V and J ends lost 3 bases and 8 bases respectively, with 6 bases between them. CDR1 is SGHAT, CDR2 FQNNGV, per germline. CDR3 protein: CASSLRGTQYF. The CDR3 bases are TGTGCCAGCAGCTTGCGGGGTACGCAGTATTTT.

This clonotype was seen many times. V is TRBV6-5 and J is TRBJ1-2; TRBD1 might be the D (6 bases). The CDR3 runs 12 residues. CDR1 and CDR2 from the germline V gene are MNHEY and SVGAGI. Trimming shortened V by 8 bases and J by 8 bases, and 15 bases separated the two germline ends. The CDR3 here is CASGGGAKGYTF. The CDR3, as DNA: TGTGCCAGCGGGGGGGGGGCAAAAGGCTACACCTTC.

There are many counts of this clonotype. The chain is built from TRBV20-1 and TRBJ2-1, with D perhaps matching TRBD2 (6 bases). Germline CDR1 DFQATT, CDR2 SNEGSKA (reference sequence). The V end was cut by 0 bases, the J end by 10 bases, with 16 bases between. The CDR3 has 14 residues. The CDR3 here is CSARDPRAGGEQFF. CDR3 coding DNA: TGCAGTGCTAGAGATCCCCGCGCCGGAGGGGAGCAGTTCTTC.

The chain joins TRBV29-1 to TRBJ1-1, with no clear D. The V gene lost 3 bases and the J gene lost 10 bases, with 9 bases spanning the gap. The V gene's germline CDR1 is SQVTM and CDR2 ANQGSEA. The CDR3 is made up of 10 amino acids. CDR3 in DNA: TGCAGCGTTGACACAGACGGAGCTTTCTTT. Amino acid sequence: CSVDTDGAFF.

This clonotype was counted only a few times. This chain links TRBV12-3 or TRBV12-4 with TRBJ2-1; 8 nucleotides align to TRBD2. This CDR3 has 16 amino acids. The V and J ends lost 6 bases and 5 bases, in that order; junction bases with no gene match: 12. The CDR3 sequence is CASSPDVSGTNNEQFF. The CDR3 nucleotides are TGTGCCAGCAGCCCGGATGTTAGCGGGACCAACAATGAGCAGTTCTTC.

Of note for this clonotype: A much larger clone sits a single nucleotide away, making a read error possible. The chain joins TRBV6-1 to TRBJ1-1; D unclear. The V gene's germline CDR1 is MNHNS and CDR2 SASEGT. Trimming pared 8 bases from V and 0 bases from J, leaving 10 bases between. This CDR3 has 13 residues. The CDR3 sequence is CASGRHLNTEAFF. The CDR3, as DNA: TGTGCCAGCGGAAGACACCTGAACACTGAAGCTTTCTTT.

A note on this clonotype: As the CDR3 is not closed by the conserved phenylalanine or tryptophan, this likely results from a read error. V gene TRBV6-6 combines with J gene TRBJ2-5, with D perhaps TRBD2 (5 bases). The V gene's germline CDR1 is MNHNY and CDR2 SVGAGI (reference sequence). V lost 0 bases to trimming and J lost 5 bases, with 10 bases between them. This CDR3 spans 14 amino acids. The CDR3 here is CASSYSDRRETQYI. The CDR3 bases are TGTGCCAGCAGTTACTCGGACCGGAGGGAGACCCAGTACATC.

This clonotype has a count of ten or more. The chain is built from TRBV7-2 and TRBJ2-7, with a possible D match to TRBD2 (6 bases). Germline V CDR1 and CDR2: SGHTA, FQGNSA. The CDR3 is 14 residues long. Deletions cut 1 base from V and 3 bases from J, with 10 bases between. Here the CDR3 DNA reads TGTGCCAGCAGCTTAGGCGGGGCCGGCTACGAGCAGTACTTC. It encodes CASSLGGAGYEQYF.

This chain links TRBV6-6 with TRBJ1-1; perhaps TRBD1 as D (5 bases). Germline V lookup: CDR1 MNHNY, CDR2 SVGAGI (reference sequence). Trimming took 6 bases from V and 4 from J, leaving 12 bases between them. The CDR3 has 13 residues. The CDR3 region has the DNA TGTGCCAGCAGCTCGGCAGGGACCACTGAAGCTTTCTTT. Its translation is CASSSAGTTEAFF.

The chain uses TRBV11-2 and TRBJ2-4, with 7 nucleotides matching TRBD1. J gave up 4 bases and V 7 bases, and 7 bases lay outside the gene matches. The CDR3 consists of 14 residues. Looked up from germline, CDR1 is SGHAT and CDR2 is FQNNGV. The chain's CDR3 is CASNTGTAKNIQYF. The CDR3 DNA reads as TGTGCCAGCAATACCGGGACAGCTAAAAACATTCAGTACTTC.

This clonotype has a single count. Because the CDR3's place on the DNA is in doubt, the DNA is left out and the CDR3 is given as listed by TCRdb. This rearrangement joins TRBV7-3 to TRBJ2-3; the DNA was not used to check the table's D call, TRBD1. Germline lookup yields CDR1 SGHTA and CDR2 FQGTGA. The CDR3 has 17 residues if both end residues are counted. CDR3 in amino acids: CASSPRWGPGTTATEYF.

This clonotype was recorded many times. V usage is TRBV19 and J usage is TRBJ2-1; 7 bases line up with TRBD1. Germline V lookup: CDR1 LNHDA, CDR2 SQIVND (reference sequence). CDR3 size: 16 residues. The ends lost 5 bases at V and 5 bases at J; junction bases unmatched: 12. This chain's CDR3 is CASSPRAGTANNEQFF. The CDR3, as DNA: TGTGCCAGTAGTCCCCGCGCCGGGACAGCAAACAATGAGCAGTTCTTC.

This clonotype was seen repeatedly, ten times or more. The gene calls are TRBV25-1 and TRBJ2-5; 8 nucleotides match TRBD1. The CDR3 sequence is 16 residues long. CDR1 MGHDK and CDR2 SYGVNS come from the germline V gene. The V and J ends lost 3 bases and 1 base, in that order; junction bases with no gene match: 7. CDR3 bases: TGTGCCAGCAGTGAGGGGACAGGATGGTCCCAAGAGACCCAGTACTTC. This codes for CASSEGTGWSQETQYF.

Note on this clonotype: Being one base from a much bigger clone, this may be a read error. V gene TRBV6-5 combines with J gene TRBJ1-1; no firm D call. CDR3 length: 11 residues. Germline V CDR1 and CDR2: MNHEY, SVGAGI. CDR3 sequence (DNA): TGTGCCAGCAGTTACGGGGTTCGGGCTCTCTTT. As protein: CASSYGVRALF.

This clonotype has a count of ten or more. The gene calls are TRBV25-1 and TRBJ1-1; the D gene is possibly TRBD1 (5 bases). From germline, CDR1 is MGHDK and CDR2 SYGVNS. Trimming removed 4 bases from V and 3 bases from J, with 15 bases in between. CDR3 length: 15 amino acids. This CDR3 is CASSGIDRPYTEAFF. The CDR3, as DNA: TGTGCCAGCAGTGGCATAGACAGACCTTACACTGAAGCTTTCTTT.

This clonotype was detected many times. The chain employs TRBV29-1 and TRBJ2-7; TRBD2 agrees at 12 bases. Trimming removed 1 base from V and 5 bases from J; junction bases left unmatched: 0. The germline V gene has CDR1 SQVTM and CDR2 ANQGSEA. The CDR3 runs 13 residues. CDR3 in amino acids: CSVEGLAGDEQYF. CDR3 bases: TGCAGCGTTGAAGGACTAGCGGGAGACGAGCAGTACTTC.

This chain connects TRBV7-8 to TRBJ1-3; D gene uncertain. Germline assignment: CDR1 SGHVS and CDR2 FQNEAQ. This CDR3 contains 14 residues. V was shortened by 5 bases and J by 7 bases, with 15 bases between the two germline ends. The CDR3 spells CASSLGLGGNTIYF. The CDR3 DNA reads TGTGCCAGCAGCCTCGGACTGGGAGGCAACACCATATATTTT.

This clonotype has ten or more counts. V usage is TRBV6-5 and J usage is TRBJ1-5; 10 bases align to TRBD1. Germline CDR1 is MNHEY and CDR2 is SVGAGI. Trimming took 6 bases from V and 4 from J; bases not matched to a gene: 6. CDR3 length: 15 amino acids. The CDR3 DNA follows: TGTGCCAGCAGAAAGGAGGACAGGGGGAATCAGCCCCAGCATTTT. As protein: CASRKEDRGNQPQHF.

Note on this clonotype: No conserved phenylalanine or tryptophan ends this CDR3, so it is likely a read error. The V call is TRBV6-1, the J call TRBJ2-1; D ambiguous. This CDR3 has 15 amino acids. Germline V lookup: CDR1 MNHNS, CDR2 SASEGT. CDR3 loop: CASRGIESSYNGQFL. CDR3 nucleotides: TGTGCCAGCAGGGGTATCGAGAGCTCCTACAATGGGCAGTTCCTC.

In its sample, this clonotype was seen many times. The chain couples TRBV19 to TRBJ2-1; 11 nucleotides line up with TRBD2. Germline trimming cut 6 bases from V and 6 bases from J; bases unmatched to any gene: 1. This CDR3 contains 13 residues. Germline V CDR1 and CDR2: LNHDA, SQIVND (reference sequence). The CDR3, as DNA: TGTGCCAGTAGACTAGCGGGAGCCAATGAGCAGTTCTTC. Amino acid sequence: CASRLAGANEQFF.

This clonotype was recorded at least ten times. The V gene is TRBV29-1, the J gene TRBJ1-1; no reliable D call. The V end lost 3 bases, the J end lost 2 bases, and 4 bases lay between the germline ends. The CDR3 covers 11 residues. CDR1 is SQVTM and CDR2 is ANQGSEA in the germline V gene. CDR3 protein: CSVDGNTEAFF. The CDR3 nucleotides are TGCAGCGTTGACGGTAACACTGAAGCTTTCTTT.

This clonotype has just a few counts. This sequence joins TRBV20-1 and TRBJ2-7, with D possibly TRBD1 on 6 matching bases. The CDR3 length is 16 residues. Germline CDR1 reads DFQATT; CDR2 reads SNEGSKA (reference sequence). Trimming took off 0 bases at V and 1 base at J, with 16 bases between the two ends. CDR3 residues: CSARDPRRTVSYEQYF. The DNA of the CDR3 is TGCAGTGCTAGAGATCCACGCAGGACAGTTTCCTACGAGCAGTACTTC.

This clonotype has at least ten counts. The chain has TRBV5-6 and TRBJ2-7; D is perhaps TRBD1 (5 bases). V dropped 0 bases and J dropped 4 bases, with 11 bases sitting between them. The CDR3 is made up of 14 amino acids. Germline lookup yields CDR1 SGHDT and CDR2 YYEEEE. This CDR3 reads CASSLAEQEYEQYF. As DNA, the CDR3 is TGTGCCAGCAGCTTGGCCGAACAGGAGTACGAGCAGTACTTC.

This clonotype was found many times. The chain is built from TRBV29-1 and TRBJ2-5; TRBD2 matches at 9 bases. Germline values: CDR1 SQVTM, CDR2 ANQGSEA. This CDR3 region has 19 residues. V dropped 0 bases and J dropped 9; count of bases not matched to a gene: 23. This CDR3 reads CSVEDLGGASGGNNPAQYF. The CDR3 DNA sequence: TGCAGCGTTGAAGATCTGGGGGGTGCCAGCGGGGGGAACAATCCGGCCCAGTACTTC.